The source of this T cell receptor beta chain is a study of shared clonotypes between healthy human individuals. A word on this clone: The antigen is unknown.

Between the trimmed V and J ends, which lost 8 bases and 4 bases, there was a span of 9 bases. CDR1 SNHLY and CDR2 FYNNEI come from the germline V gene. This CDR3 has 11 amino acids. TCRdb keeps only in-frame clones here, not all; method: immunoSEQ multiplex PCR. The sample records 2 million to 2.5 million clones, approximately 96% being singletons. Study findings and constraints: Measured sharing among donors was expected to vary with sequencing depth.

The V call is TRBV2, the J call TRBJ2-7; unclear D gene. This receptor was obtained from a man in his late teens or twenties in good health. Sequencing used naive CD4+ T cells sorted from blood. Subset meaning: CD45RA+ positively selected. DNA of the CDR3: TGTGCCAGCTGTTACCGATACGAGCAGTACTTC. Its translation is CASCYRYEQYF.